Listed below are T cell receptor beta chains from one sample, sequenced in a study of CD8+ T cells in alopecia areata. The data were produced by immunoSEQ multiplex PCR, yet TCRdb's version contains in-frame clones alone and is incomplete. The sample holds about 160,000 clones, approximately 50% seen once. The sample consisted of CD4+ T cells sorted from blood. These receptors were obtained from a human donor with alopecia areata. CDR3s include the opening cysteine and the closing phenylalanine or tryptophan. The D gene is left open where the match is weak. Part of the rows lack a size; the others show once, few, many or a class for expanded clones.

clone_size	v_call	d_call	j_call	cdr3_nt	cdr3_aa
few	TRBV30	TRBD1	TRBJ1-2	TGTGCCGGCCGGGACAGTAGTGACGGCTACACCTTC	CAGRDSSDGYTF
-	TRBV7-2	-	TRBJ2-5	TGTGCCAGCAGCTTAGTTAGGGAAGAGACCCAGTACTTC	CASSLVREETQYF
-	TRBV5-1	TRBD1	TRBJ2-6	TGCGCCAGCAGCCCTCTGACAGGGGGCTCTGGGGCCAACGTCCTGACTTTC	CASSPLTGGSGANVLTF
few	TRBV7-3	-	TRBJ2-6	TGTGCCAGCAGCTTAAGCTCTGGGGCCAACGTCCTGACTTTC	CASSLSSGANVLTF
-	TRBV28	-	TRBJ2-7	TGTGCCAGCAGTTTTCAGGGAAGGTACGAGCAGTACTTC	CASSFQGRYEQYF
few	TRBV29-1	TRBD2	TRBJ2-2	TGCAGCGTTGGGACTAGCGGGACCGGGGAGCTGTTTTTT	CSVGTSGTGELFF
-	TRBV30	-	TRBJ1-5	TGTGCCTGGACCGACAGAAACAATCAGCCCCAGCATTTT	CAWTDRNNQPQHF
-	TRBV25-1	-	TRBJ1-1	TGTGCCAGCAGTGACTCCGCAACAGGGAACACTGAAGCTTTCTTT	CASSDSATGNTEAFF
few	TRBV7-9	TRBD2	TRBJ2-5	TGTGCCAGCAGCCCGGGACTAGCGGGTCTCGGGGAGACCCAGTACTTC	CASSPGLAGLGETQYF
-	TRBV2	-	TRBJ1-5	TGTGCCAGCAGTGAACCCGAATTGACAGATCAGCCCCAGCATTTT	CASSEPELTDQPQHF
few	TRBV11-2	-	TRBJ2-5	TGTGCCAGCAGCTTAGGGAGCGGGGAGACCCAGTACTTC	CASSLGSGETQYF
-	TRBV5-1	-	TRBJ1-2	TGCGCCAGCAGCTTGGAAGTTAACTATGGCTACACCTTC	CASSLEVNYGYTF
few	TRBV5-1	-	TRBJ2-1	TGCGCCAGCAGCTTGGTGGCTAACTCCTACAATGAGCAGTTCTTC	CASSLVANSYNEQFF
-	TRBV7-2	-	TRBJ1-3	TGTGCCAGCAGCCCCTCTGTCCGGGGTAACACCATATATTTT	CASSPSVRGNTIYF
-	TRBV7-2	TRBD2	TRBJ2-1	TGTGCCAGCAGCTTGCCGGAGCACCCGCGGGAGAGTAAGCAGTTCTTC	CASSLPEHPRESKQFF
-	TRBV13	-	TRBJ2-7	TGTGCCAGCAGCTCCAGTGACTCCTACGAGCAGTACTTC	CASSSSDSYEQYF
-	TRBV9	-	TRBJ2-3	TGTGCCAGCAGCGTAGTGGGGGATACGCAGTATTTT	CASSVVGDTQYF
-	TRBV6-5	TRBD2	TRBJ2-7	TGTGCCAGCAGAACCCGGACTAGCGGGAAGCAGTACTTC	CASRTRTSGKQYF
few	TRBV10-2	TRBD1	TRBJ1-2	TGCGCCAGCAGTGACATAGGACAGGGAGGCGGCTACACCTTC	CASSDIGQGGGYTF
-	TRBV28	TRBD1	TRBJ2-7	TGTGCCAGCAGTGAGAACAGGGGGACATCCTACGAGCAGTACTTC	CASSENRGTSYEQYF
few	TRBV29-1	-	TRBJ2-7	TGCAGCGCTACCCGCGGGCCTGACGAGCAGTACTTC	CSATRGPDEQYF
-	TRBV14	-	TRBJ2-3	TGTGCCAGCAGCCCGGACACAGATACGCAGTATTTT	CASSPDTDTQYF
-	TRBV11-2	-	TRBJ2-4	TGTGCCAGCAGCTTCGTGGCCGTAGCCAAAAACATTCAGTACTTC	CASSFVAVAKNIQYF
-	TRBV28	TRBD2	TRBJ2-7	TGTGCCAGCAGGCAACTAGCGGGAGTATACGAGCAGTACTTC	CASRQLAGVYEQYF
-	TRBV6-6	-	TRBJ1-1	TGTGCCAGCAGTGGACTGGGAGTTAACACTGAAGCTTTCTTT	CASSGLGVNTEAFF
-	TRBV30	-	TRBJ2-1	TGTGCCTGGAGATTGGGGCGGCGGGAGCAGTTCTTC	CAWRLGRREQFF
few	TRBV14	TRBD1	TRBJ2-5	TGTGCCAGCAGCCAAGAGAGGGGGCAGTCCCAGTACTTC	CASSQERGQSQYF
few	TRBV7-9	TRBD2	TRBJ2-7	TGTGCCAGCAGCTCATGGACTAGCGGTTCCTACGAGCAGTACTTC	CASSSWTSGSYEQYF
-	TRBV15	TRBD2	TRBJ2-6	TGTGCCGGGAGGGCCTCTGGGGCCAACGTCCTGACTTTC	CAGRASGANVLTF
once	TRBV29-1	TRBD2	TRBJ2-3	TGCAGCGCCTCCCAGCTAGCGGGAGGAGCTAGCACAGATACGCAGTATTTT	CSASQLAGGASTDTQYF
-	TRBV29-1	-	TRBJ1-2	TGCAGCGTTGCCCCCAGGATGGCTCGCACTAACTATGGCTACACCTTC	CSVAPRMARTNYGYTF
-	TRBV6-5	-	TRBJ2-5	TGTGCCAGCAGCCGCCAGTGGGACGGGGAGACCCAGTACTTC	CASSRQWDGETQYF
few	TRBV11-2	-	TRBJ1-1	TGTGCCAGCAGCTTAGTTTGGGAAAGGGACACTGAAGCTTTCTTT	CASSLVWERDTEAFF
-	TRBV5-1	-	TRBJ1-4	TGCGCCAGCAGAGGAGCAACTAATGAAAAACTGTTTTTT	CASRGATNEKLFF
-	TRBV29-1	-	TRBJ1-1	TGCAGCGTAGGGACGGTGAACACTGAAGCTTTCTTT	CSVGTVNTEAFF
-	TRBV29-1	-	TRBJ2-5	TGCAGCGTTGATCGCAGGTTAGAGACCCAGTACTTC	CSVDRRLETQYF
-	TRBV29-1	-	TRBJ1-1	TGCAGCGTTGATCTCGGGAGTGAAGCTTTCTTT	CSVDLGSEAFF
-	TRBV28	-	TRBJ1-5	TGTGCCAGCAGCCACTGGCAGGGCCTGGGCAATCAGCCCCAGCATTTT	CASSHWQGLGNQPQHF